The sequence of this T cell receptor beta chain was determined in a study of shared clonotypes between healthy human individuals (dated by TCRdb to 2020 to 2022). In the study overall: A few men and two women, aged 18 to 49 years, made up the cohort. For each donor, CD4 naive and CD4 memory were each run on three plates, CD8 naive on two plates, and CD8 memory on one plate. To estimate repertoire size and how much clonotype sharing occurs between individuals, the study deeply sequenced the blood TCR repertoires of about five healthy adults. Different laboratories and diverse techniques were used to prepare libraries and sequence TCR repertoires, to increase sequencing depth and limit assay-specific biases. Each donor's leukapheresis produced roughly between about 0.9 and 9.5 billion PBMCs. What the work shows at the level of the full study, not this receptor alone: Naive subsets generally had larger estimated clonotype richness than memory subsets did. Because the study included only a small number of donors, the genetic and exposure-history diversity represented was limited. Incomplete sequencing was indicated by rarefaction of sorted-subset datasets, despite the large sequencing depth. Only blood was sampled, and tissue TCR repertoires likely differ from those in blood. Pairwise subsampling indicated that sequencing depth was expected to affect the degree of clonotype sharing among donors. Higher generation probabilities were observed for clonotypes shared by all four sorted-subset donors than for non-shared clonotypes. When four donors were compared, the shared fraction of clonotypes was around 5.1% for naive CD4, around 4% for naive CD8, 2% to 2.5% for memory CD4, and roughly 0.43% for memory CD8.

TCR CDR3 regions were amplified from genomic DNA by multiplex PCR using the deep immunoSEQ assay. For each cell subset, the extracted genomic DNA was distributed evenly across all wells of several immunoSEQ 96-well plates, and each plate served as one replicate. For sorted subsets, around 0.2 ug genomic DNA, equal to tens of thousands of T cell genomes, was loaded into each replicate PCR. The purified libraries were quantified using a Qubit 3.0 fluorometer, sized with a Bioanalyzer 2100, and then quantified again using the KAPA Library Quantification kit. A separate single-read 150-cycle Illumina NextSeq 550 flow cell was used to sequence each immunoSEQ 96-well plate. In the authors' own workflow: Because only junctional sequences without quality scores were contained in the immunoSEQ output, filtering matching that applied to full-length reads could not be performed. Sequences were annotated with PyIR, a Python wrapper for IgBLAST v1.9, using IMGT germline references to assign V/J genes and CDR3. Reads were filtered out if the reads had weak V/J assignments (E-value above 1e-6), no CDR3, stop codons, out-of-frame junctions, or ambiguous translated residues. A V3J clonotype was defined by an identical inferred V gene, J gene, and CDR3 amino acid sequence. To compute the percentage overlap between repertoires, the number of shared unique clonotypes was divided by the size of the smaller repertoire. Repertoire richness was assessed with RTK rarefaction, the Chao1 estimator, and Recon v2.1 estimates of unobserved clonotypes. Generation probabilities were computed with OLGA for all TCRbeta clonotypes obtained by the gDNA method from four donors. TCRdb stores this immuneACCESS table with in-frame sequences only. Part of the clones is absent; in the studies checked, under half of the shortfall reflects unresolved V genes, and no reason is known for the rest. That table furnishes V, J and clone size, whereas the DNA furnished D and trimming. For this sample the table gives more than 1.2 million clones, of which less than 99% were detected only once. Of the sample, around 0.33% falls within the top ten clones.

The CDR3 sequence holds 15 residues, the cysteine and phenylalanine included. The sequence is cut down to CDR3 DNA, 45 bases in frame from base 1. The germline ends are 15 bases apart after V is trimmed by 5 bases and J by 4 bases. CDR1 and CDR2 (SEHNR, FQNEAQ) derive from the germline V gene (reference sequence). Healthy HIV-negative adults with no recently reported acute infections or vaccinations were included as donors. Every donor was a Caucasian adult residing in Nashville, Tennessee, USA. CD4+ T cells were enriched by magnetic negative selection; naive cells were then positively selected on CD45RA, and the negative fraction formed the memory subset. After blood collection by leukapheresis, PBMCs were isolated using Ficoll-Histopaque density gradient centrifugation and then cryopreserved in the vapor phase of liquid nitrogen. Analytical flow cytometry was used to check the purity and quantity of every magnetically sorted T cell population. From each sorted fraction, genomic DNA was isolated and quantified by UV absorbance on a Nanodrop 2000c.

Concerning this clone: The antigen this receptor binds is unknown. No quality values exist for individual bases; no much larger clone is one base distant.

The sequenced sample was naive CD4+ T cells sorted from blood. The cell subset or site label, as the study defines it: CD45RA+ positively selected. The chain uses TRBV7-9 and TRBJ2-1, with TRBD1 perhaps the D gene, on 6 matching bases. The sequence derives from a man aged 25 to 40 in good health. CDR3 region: CASSRTQGFYNEQFF. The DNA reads TGTGCCAGCAGCAGAACTCAGGGGTTTTACAATGAGCAGTTCTTC.